This T cell receptor beta chain is from a study of technical replicates of blood from a few donors. TCRdb's table, derived via immunoSEQ multiplex PCR, lists solely in-frame clones and lacks some. Of about 87,000 clones listed, over 90% are singletons. The source is a human donor in good health. The sequenced sample consisted of T cells isolated from PBMCs.

This CDR3 is CASSYLGQGFFF. CDR3 nucleotides: TGTGCCAGCAGTTACCTAGGACAGGGATTTTTCTTT. The chain couples TRBV6-5 to TRBJ1-1, with 8 bases fitting TRBD1. The germline gives CDR1 MNHEY, CDR2 SVGAGI. The CDR3 is 12 amino acids. V trimming: 2 bases; J trimming: 13 bases; junction bases outside the gene matches: 6.